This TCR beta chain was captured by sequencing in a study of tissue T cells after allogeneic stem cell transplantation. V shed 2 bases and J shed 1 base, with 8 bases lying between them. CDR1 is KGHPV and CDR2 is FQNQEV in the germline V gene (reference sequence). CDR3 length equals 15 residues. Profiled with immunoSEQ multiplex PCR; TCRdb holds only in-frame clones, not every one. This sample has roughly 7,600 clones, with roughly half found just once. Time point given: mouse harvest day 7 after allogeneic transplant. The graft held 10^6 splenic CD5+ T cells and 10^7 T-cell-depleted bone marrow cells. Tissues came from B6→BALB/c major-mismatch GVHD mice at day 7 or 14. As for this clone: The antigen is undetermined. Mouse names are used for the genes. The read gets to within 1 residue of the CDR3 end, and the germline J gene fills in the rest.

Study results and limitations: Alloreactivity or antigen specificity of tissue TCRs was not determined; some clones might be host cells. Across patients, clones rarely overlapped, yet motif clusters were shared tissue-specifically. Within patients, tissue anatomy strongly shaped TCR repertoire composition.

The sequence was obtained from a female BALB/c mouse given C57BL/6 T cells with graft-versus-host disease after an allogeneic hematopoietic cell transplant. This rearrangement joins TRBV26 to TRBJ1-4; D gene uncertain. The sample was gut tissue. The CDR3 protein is CASSLRLTSNERLFF. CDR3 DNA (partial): TGTGCCAGCAGTCTGAGGCTGACTTCCAACGAAAGATTATTT.